A selection of T cell receptor beta chains follows, all from one sample in a study of T cell responses to AZD1222 COVID-19 vaccine. Sequenced by immunoSEQ multiplex PCR; TCRdb stores in-frame clones only, minus some. This table has roughly 100,000 clones, less than 90% appearing once. The sequenced sample was peripheral blood, obtained on day 0 of AZD1222 vaccination. The receptor set was obtained from an adult in good health. CDR3s include the opening cysteine and the closing phenylalanine or tryptophan. A D gene is named only where the DNA matches it firmly. A clone size is listed for some rows: how often the clone was seen (once, few, many), or a class if it is expanded.

>TRBJ1-5|TRBV6-1|NA|TRBD1
TGTGCCAGCAGTGATTGGGGACAGGGAGGGCAGCCCCAGCATTTT
CASSDWGQGGQPQHF
>TRBJ1-4|TRBV7-8|once|NA
TGTGCCAGCAGCTCGGGACGGGGGTATGAAAAACTGTTTTTT
CASSSGRGYEKLFF
>TRBJ2-3|TRBV5-6|NA|TRBD1
TGTGCCAGCAGCAGGGACAGGGTATTGACAGATACGCAGTATTTT
CASSRDRVLTDTQYF
>TRBJ1-5|TRBV24-1|NA|NA
TGTGCCACCAGTGATCCCCGAACAGGTAGCAATCAGCCCCAGCATTTT
CATSDPRTGSNQPQHF
>TRBJ2-7|TRBV25-1|NA|NA
TGTGCCAGCAGTGAGTCTCCCTACGAGCAGTACTTC
CASSESPYEQYF
>TRBJ1-3|TRBV7-3|NA|NA
TGTGCCAGCAGGGGGCGGGGCTCTGGAAACACCATATATTTT
CASRGRGSGNTIYF
>TRBJ2-1|TRBV7-2|NA|NA
TGTGCCAGCTCGAAGATCGCGTTACTAGCCACACCCCACTACAATGAGCAGTTCTTC
CASSKIALLATPHYNEQFF
>TRBJ2-4|TRBV4-3|NA|TRBD1
TGCGCCAGCAGCCAAGCTCTTTTAACAGGGGGGGCCAAAAACATTCAGTACTTC
CASSQALLTGGAKNIQYF
>TRBJ2-7|TRBV4-1|few|TRBD2
TGCGCCAGCAGCCAAACTAGCGGGAGTGTGTACGAGCAGTACTTC
CASSQTSGSVYEQYF
>TRBJ1-3|TRBV11-2|few|NA
TGTGCCAGCAGCGCACAGGGAAGCTCTGGAAACACCATATATTTT
CASSAQGSSGNTIYF
>TRBJ1-1|TRBV7-2|NA|TRBD1
TGTGCCAGCAGCCCCCAGGCGGACAGGGGCACTGAAGCTTTCTTT
CASSPQADRGTEAFF